A selection of T cell receptor beta chains follows, all from one sample in a study of blood T cell repertoires in COVID-19. Profiled with immunoSEQ multiplex PCR; TCRdb holds only in-frame clones, not every one. Of 130,000 to 150,000 clones detected, about 92% appear once; the ten largest clones hold around 1.6%. The sequencing sample was made of peripheral blood. The source is a human donor in a cohort sampled during active COVID-19. The CDR3 runs from the conserved cysteine through the conserved F or W. Each record gives: D gene, V gene, J gene, clone size, CDR3 protein, CDR3 DNA. The D gene is left open where the match is weak. Expanded clones are given a class, and other clones once, few, many or no size at all.

>.|TRBV4-3|TRBJ2-1|.
CASSHLQAQRSSYNEQFF
TGCGCCAGCAGCCACCTCCAAGCCCAGCGGTCCTCCTACAATGAGCAGTTCTTC
>TRBD1|TRBV6-5|TRBJ2-5|.
CASSNYLTGKETQYF
TGTGCCAGCAGTAACTATTTGACAGGGAAAGAGACCCAGTACTTC
>TRBD1|TRBV7-2|TRBJ1-2|.
CASSPDRGYGYTF
TGTGCCAGCAGCCCGGACAGGGGCTATGGCTACACCTTC
>.|TRBV3-1/TRBV3-2|TRBJ2-1|.
CASSQRTLNNEQFF
TGTGCCAGCAGCCAGAGGACTCTCAACAATGAGCAGTTCTTC
>TRBD2|TRBV5-4|TRBJ2-3|.
CASSSGGATTDTQYF
TGTGCCAGCAGCTCGGGGGGGGCCACAACAGATACGCAGTATTTT
>.|TRBV4-2|TRBJ2-7|.
CASSQDISFGEHDEQYF
TGTGCCAGCAGCCAAGATATATCTTTCGGGGAGCACGACGAGCAGTACTTC
>TRBD1|TRBV29-1|TRBJ1-4|.
CSVLLTGGSEKLFF
TGCAGCGTTCTTCTGACAGGGGGAAGTGAAAAACTGTTTTTT
>TRBD2|TRBV7-8|TRBJ2-3|few
CASSFTSGGDTQYF
TGTGCCAGCAGCTTTACTAGCGGGGGAGATACGCAGTATTTT
>.|TRBV11-2|TRBJ2-2|.
CASSLTSGYTGELFF
TGTGCCAGCAGCTTAACGAGCGGATACACCGGGGAGCTGTTTTTT
>TRBD2|TRBV4-2|TRBJ2-1|.
CASSQDEGGGFPREQFF
TGTGCCAGCAGCCAAGATGAGGGCGGGGGGTTCCCCAGGGAGCAGTTCTTC
>TRBD1|TRBV27|TRBJ2-1|.
CASSLSGTGLSEQFF
TGTGCCAGCAGTTTATCAGGGACAGGGCTTAGTGAGCAGTTCTTC
>.|TRBV4-3|TRBJ2-1|.
CASSQSQNTYNEQFF
TGCGCCAGCAGCCAATCCCAGAATACGTACAATGAGCAGTTCTTC
>TRBD1|TRBV7-9|TRBJ2-7|few
CASSLLGQGTDEQYF
TGTGCCAGCAGCTTATTGGGACAGGGTACCGACGAGCAGTACTTC
>.|TRBV5-1|TRBJ2-3|.
CASSLNPGGPASTDTQYF
TGCGCCAGCAGCTTGAATCCGGGGGGCCCGGCTAGCACAGATACGCAGTATTTT
>TRBD2|TRBV7-6|TRBJ2-1|.
CASSLRRGESYNEQFF
TGTGCCAGCAGCTTACGACGGGGGGAGTCCTACAATGAGCAGTTCTTC